This T cell receptor beta chain came from a study of T cell responses to AZD1222 COVID-19 vaccine. V gave up 3 bases and J gave up 2 bases, with 15 bases separating them. Germline lookup yields CDR1 KGHDR and CDR2 SFDVKD. The CDR3 runs to 16 residues. On this clone itself: Antigen unknown.

Findings and limits, study-wide: Just six AZD1222 recipients were seropositive at baseline. White British ancestry dominated among donors, who included more females, and clonal diversity was possibly underestimated.

Clones were read by immunoSEQ multiplex PCR, and TCRdb kept only the in-frame ones, dropping some. The sample lists 100,000 to 150,000 clones, more than 85% occurring once. The chain combines TRBV24-1 with TRBJ1-2; possible D gene TRBD1, 6 bases. The origin of this receptor is an adult in good health. The material was peripheral blood, obtained on day 0 of MenACWY control vaccination. Here the CDR3 reads CATSDPRYQGNYGYTF. CDR3 nucleotides: TGTGCCACCAGTGATCCTCGTTATCAGGGGAACTATGGCTACACCTTC.